This T cell receptor beta chain was captured by sequencing in a study of shared clonotypes between healthy human individuals. Positive CCR7 selection of CD45RO-negative cells yielded the naive CD8 cells, and terminally differentiated effector memory CD45RA+ cells were excluded. TCRdb's table, derived via immunoSEQ multiplex PCR, lists solely in-frame clones and lacks some. The sample records roughly 810,000 clones, about 96% being singletons. Points on this clone: In the same sample, other DNA sequences code for this CDR3.

The J segment lost 7 bases and the V segment lost 3 bases, leaving 4 bases of the junction unmatched. CDR1 and CDR2 (germline): SNHLY, FYNNEI. The CDR3 extends over 14 amino acids. The rearrangement joins TRBV2 to TRBJ1-5; 9 bases are shared with TRBD1. The receptor's source is a man aged 25-45 years in good health. Sequencing input: naive CD8+ T cells sorted from blood. The CDR3 loop is CASSEGQGRQPQHF. CDR3 in DNA: TGTGCCAGCAGTGAGGGACAGGGCCGGCAGCCCCAGCATTTT. Based on the CDR3 plus reference TRBV2 and TRBJ1-5, the full variable domain is EPEVTQTPSHQVTQMGQEVILRCVPISNHLYFYWYRQILGQKVEFLVSFYNNEISEKSEIFDDQFSVERPDGSNFTLKIRSTKLEDSAMYFCASSEGQGRQPQHFGDGTRLSIL.